The 5 T cell receptor beta chains below all came from one sample that was sequenced in a study of blood T cell repertoires in COVID-19. Repertoires were generated with immunoSEQ multiplex PCR, while TCRdb's copy carries only in-frame clones and drops some. The sample lists 250,000 to 300,000 clones; 80% to 90% were seen once. The specimen was peripheral blood. The receptors derive from a woman between 65 and 79 years old with COVID-19, enrolled during active disease.

The chain joins TRBV6-5 to TRBJ2-2; no reliable D call. The CDR3 is 13 amino acids. Germline V gives CDR1 MNHEY, CDR2 SVGAGI. V gave up 6 bases and J gave up 0 bases, with 5 bases separating them. This CDR3 reads CASSETNTGELFF. The DNA for the CDR3 is TGTGCCAGCAGCGAGACGAACACCGGGGAGCTGTTTTTT.

The V call is TRBV28, the J call TRBJ1-6, with 8 nucleotides matching TRBD1. In germline, CDR1 is MDHEN, CDR2 SYDVKM. V shed 2 bases and J 5 bases; nucleotides not matched to a gene: 2. The length of the CDR3 is 15 residues. In DNA, the CDR3 is TGTGCCAGCAGTTTAGGGGACAGGAATAATTCACCCCTCCACTTT. This sequence encodes CASSLGDRNNSPLHF.

Comment on this clone: Other DNA sequences in the same sample also yield this CDR3. The chain has TRBV7-3 and TRBJ2-1, with 7 positions matching TRBD2. Trimming at V came to 2 bases and at J to 2 bases, leaving 3 bases not matched to a gene. The CDR3 sequence is 15 residues long. Germline CDR1 and CDR2: SGHTA and FQGTGA. The CDR3 here is CASSLGGGTYNEQFF. The CDR3 region has the DNA TGTGCCAGCAGCTTAGGGGGAGGGACCTACAATGAGCAGTTCTTC.

The genes are TRBV12-5 and TRBJ2-5, with D unclear. With 4 bases removed from V and 0 bases from J, the gap between germline ends came to 12 bases. This CDR3 is 15 amino acids long. The germline gives CDR1 LGHNT, CDR2 FRNRAP. CDR3 nucleotides: TGTGCTAGTGGTTCCGCAGGCCCGTACCAAGAGACCCAGTACTTC. Its translation is CASGSAGPYQETQYF.

V is TRBV30 and J is TRBJ1-6; D not resolved. Germline V gene data show CDR1 as GTSNPN and CDR2 as SVGIG (reference sequence). This CDR3 spans 17 amino acids. V was cut by 1 base and J by 6 bases, with 19 bases left in between. CDR3 loop: CAWSGGTRRGSNSPLHF. Here the CDR3 DNA reads TGTGCCTGGAGTGGAGGTACAAGACGTGGAAGTAATTCACCCCTCCACTTT. Looking up the rest from reference TRBV30 and TRBJ1-6 gives the full variable domain: SQTIHQWPATLVQPVGSPLSLECTVEGTSNPNLYWYRQAAGRGLQLLFYSVGIGQISSEVPQNLSASRPQDRQFILSSKKLLLSDSGFYLCAWSGGTRRGSNSPLHFGNGTRLTVT.